This T cell receptor beta chain was obtained from a study of regulatory T cells in long-lasting Graves disease. Overall study: Graves' patients who were just diagnosed had used antithyroid drugs for under 3 months. General study points: Persistent disease preferred TRBV28, TRBJ1-2 and TRBJ2-5. Persistent patients shared more public clonotypes (around 3,000) than new patients (approximately 1,000). Compared with new cases, persistent Graves' patients showed reduced TCR diversity.

Combining iRepertoire HTBI primers with Arm-PCR of CDR3 regions, the authors built TCR beta libraries. TCRdb itself ran the multiplex PCR reads through MiXCR, one entry per CDR3 protein. This table has around 250,000 distinct CDR3 sequences, approximately 20% appearing once. This clonotype was recorded many times. What it binds is unknown. The CDR3 sequence is 15 residues long. V lost 6 bases and J lost 1; bases outside the gene matches: 4. Time point of the sample: newly diagnosed GD, antithyroid drugs for less than 3 months. PBMC RNA was the source of the TCR library. The chain is built from TRBV12-3 or TRBV12-4 and TRBJ2-3; 10 bases map to TRBD1. The source material was peripheral blood mononuclear cells (PBMCs), sampled at new diagnosis, from a patient treated with antithyroid drugs. The sequence was collected from a female donor with Graves disease. CDR3 nucleotides: TGTGCCAGCAGATTCGGGACAGGGGGCACAGATACGCAGTATTTT. It codes for CASRFGTGGTDTQYF.